A single sample is the source of the 32 T cell receptor beta chains below, sequenced in a study of shared clonotypes between healthy human individuals. Terminally differentiated effector memory CD45RA+ cells were excluded by CCR7 positive selection of CD45RO-negative cells. The data were produced by immunoSEQ multiplex PCR, yet TCRdb's version contains in-frame clones alone and is incomplete. The sample carries around 2,100,000 clones, about 94% recorded once. The sample consisted of naive CD8+ T cells sorted from blood. These receptors were collected from a man between 18 and 35 years old in good health.

This chain connects TRBV27 to TRBJ2-1; 7 bases align to TRBD2. Germline assignment: CDR1 MNHEY and CDR2 SMNVEV (reference sequence). V was pared by 6 bases and J by 6 bases, with 5 bases of the junction left unmatched. The CDR3 runs to 13 residues. The CDR3 coding sequence is TGTGCCAGCAGCTTCGGGAGGTCCAATGAGCAGTTCTTC. Its translation is CASSFGRSNEQFF.

V is TRBV28 and J is TRBJ2-7; perhaps TRBD2 as D (6 bases). The CDR3 covers 14 residues. The V gene's germline CDR1 is MDHEN and CDR2 SYDVKM. V gave up 2 bases and J gave up 5 bases, with 13 bases separating them. The CDR3: CASSLGGAGDEQYF. The DNA of the CDR3 is TGTGCCAGCAGTTTAGGAGGGGCCGGCGACGAGCAGTACTTC.

This CDR3 is CASRLGGQGLNTGELFF. The CDR3 DNA reads as TGTGCCAGCAGACTCGGGGGACAGGGCTTGAACACCGGGGAGCTGTTTTTT. This sequence joins TRBV7-2 and TRBJ2-2, with TRBD1 matching 9 bases. CDR3 length: 17 amino acids. Unmatched junction bases numbered 9, after V lost 6 bases and J lost 1 base. CDR1 and CDR2 from the germline V gene are SGHTA and FQGNSA.

The gene calls are TRBV5-1 and TRBJ2-5; perhaps TRBD2 as D (6 bases). Germline lookup yields CDR1 SGHRS and CDR2 YFSETQ. V lost 0 bases, J lost 2 bases, and 14 bases lay in between. The CDR3 runs to 16 residues. CDR3 sequence: CASSLEASAPQETQYF. Here the CDR3 DNA reads TGCGCCAGCAGCTTGGAGGCTAGCGCACCACAAGAGACCCAGTACTTC.

The chain links TRBV27 to TRBJ1-1; the D is unclear. This CDR3 contains 13 residues. In germline, CDR1 is MNHEY, CDR2 SMNVEV (reference sequence). Trimming pared 5 bases from V and 6 bases from J, leaving 13 bases between. The CDR3 DNA reads as TGTGCCAGCAGTCTGATCTCGGGCGCTGAAGCTTTCTTT. Protein sequence: CASSLISGAEAFF.

This clone appeared once. The chain employs TRBV28 and TRBJ2-6; D not certain. This CDR3 has 20 amino acids. V lost 2 bases to trimming and J lost 0 bases, with 20 bases between them. The V gene's germline CDR1 is MDHEN and CDR2 SYDVKM. CDR3 amino acids: CASSLATKVLKHSGANVLTF. The CDR3, as DNA: TGTGCCAGCAGTTTAGCGACGAAAGTCCTTAAACACTCTGGGGCCAACGTCCTGACTTTC. Supplemented by reference TRBV28 and TRBJ2-6, the full variable domain reads DVKVTQSSRYLVKRTGEKVFLECVQDMDHENMFWYRQDPGLGLRLIYFSYDVKMKEKGDIPEGYSVSREKKERFSLILESASTNQTSMYLCASSLATKVLKHSGANVLTFGAGSRLTVL.

The chain combines TRBV7-9 with TRBJ2-1; D might be TRBD2 (6 bases). Trimming shortened V by 1 base and J by 2 bases, and 9 bases separated the two germline ends. Germline assignment: CDR1 SEHNR and CDR2 FQNEAQ (reference sequence). The CDR3 totals 15 residues. The CDR3 protein is CASSLVAATYNEQFF. In DNA, the CDR3 is TGTGCCAGCAGCTTAGTAGCGGCGACCTACAATGAGCAGTTCTTC.

This chain connects TRBV30 to TRBJ1-6; 7 positions match TRBD1. CDR1 is GTSNPN and CDR2 is SVGIG in the germline V gene (reference sequence). V shed 5 bases, J shed 1 base, and the junction held 5 bases outside the gene matches. The CDR3 is 15 residues long. The CDR3 sequence is CAWGDSESYNSPLHF. The CDR3 DNA reads as TGTGCCTGGGGGGACAGCGAATCCTATAATTCACCCCTCCACTTT.

This chain uses TRBV30 with TRBJ2-3, with D hard to call. V was clipped by 2 bases and J by 4 bases, with 16 bases between them. This CDR3 contains 15 residues. Per the germline V gene, CDR1 is GTSNPN and CDR2 is SVGIG (reference sequence). The CDR3 DNA follows: TGTGCCTGGAGTTTCGGCTCCCTAATGGCAGATACGCAGTATTTT. It yields the protein CAWSFGSLMADTQYF.

The chain joins TRBV6-6 to TRBJ1-1; 10 bases align to TRBD1. J gave up 4 bases and V 6 bases, and 11 bases lay outside the gene matches. Looked up from germline, CDR1 is MNHNY and CDR2 is SVGAGI (reference sequence). This CDR3 has 16 residues. CDR3 in amino acids: CASSEGQGRFGTEAFF. In DNA form, the CDR3 reads TGTGCCAGCAGCGAGGGACAGGGGCGATTTGGCACTGAAGCTTTCTTT.

J is TRBJ2-2 and V is TRBV7-2, with 11 bases lining up with TRBD2. This CDR3 comprises 16 residues. CDR1 and CDR2 (germline): SGHTA, FQGNSA. With V trimmed by 4 bases and J by 3 bases, 4 bases remained unmatched. The CDR3 region is CASSSGLAAYTGELFF. CDR3 in DNA: TGTGCCAGCAGCTCGGGACTAGCGGCTTACACCGGGGAGCTGTTTTTT.

The genes are TRBV20-1 and TRBJ1-1, with D unclear. The CDR3 is made up of 11 amino acids. Germline lookup yields CDR1 DFQATT and CDR2 SNEGSKA (reference sequence). The germline V and J ends were trimmed by 7 bases and 5 bases, with 11 bases remaining between them. The CDR3 is CSVASYTEAFF. CDR3 sequence (DNA): TGCAGTGTTGCGTCTTATACTGAAGCTTTCTTT.

V usage is TRBV6-5 and J usage is TRBJ1-2; D gene uncertain. Germline V gene lookup returns CDR1 MNHEY and CDR2 SVGAGI. The CDR3 totals 13 residues. V gave up 0 bases and J gave up 8 bases, with 10 bases separating them. CDR3 in amino acids: CASSYSGVRGYTF. The CDR3 coding sequence is TGTGCCAGCAGTTACTCGGGTGTGCGCGGCTACACCTTC.

This chain's CDR3 is CASSEAGLDEKLFF. The CDR3 DNA reads as TGTGCCAGCAGTGAAGCGGGTTTGGACGAAAAACTGTTTTTT. The rearrangement links TRBV6-1 to TRBJ1-4; no clear D. Trimming cost V 0 bases and J 8 bases, with 10 bases left between them. Per germline, CDR1 MNHNS and CDR2 SASEGT. The CDR3 runs 14 residues.

In this sample, this clone turned up a few times. The V gene is TRBV9, the J gene TRBJ1-6; D gene ambiguous. V was clipped by 3 bases and J by 13 bases, with 11 bases between them. Germline CDR1 and CDR2: SGDLS and YYNGEE. The CDR3 contains 12 residues. The CDR3 nucleotides are TGTGCCAGCAGCGCGGGTGGCCTCCCCCTCCACTTT. This sequence encodes CASSAGGLPLHF.

The chain recombines TRBV7-6 with TRBJ2-5; the D gene is possibly TRBD2 (6 bases). This CDR3 has 13 residues. The V and J ends lost 2 bases and 5 bases respectively, with 9 bases between them. Germline loops: CDR1 SGHVS, CDR2 FNYEAQ. This CDR3 is CASSLTSGETQYF. The CDR3 nucleotides read TGTGCCAGCAGCTTAACGAGCGGGGAGACCCAGTACTTC.

The chain is built from TRBV25-1 and TRBJ2-1; D is undetermined. The V end lost 6 bases, the J end lost 7 bases, and 10 bases lay between the germline ends. Germline CDR1 is MGHDK and CDR2 is SYGVNS. The CDR3 covers 12 residues. This chain's CDR3 is CASSVLINEQFF. CDR3 sequence (DNA): TGTGCCAGCAGCGTCTTAATTAATGAGCAGTTCTTC. Looking up the rest from reference TRBV25-1 and TRBJ2-1 gives the full variable domain: EADIYQTPRYLVIGTGKKITLECSQTMGHDKMYWYQQDPGMELHLIHYSYGVNSTEKGDLSSESTVSRIRTEHFPLTLESARPSHTSQYLCASSVLINEQFFGPGTRLTVL.

This clone was counted only a few times. The V gene is TRBV20-1, the J gene TRBJ1-2; D call uncertain. This CDR3 has 11 residues. From germline, CDR1 is DFQATT and CDR2 SNEGSKA (reference sequence). Trimming shortened V by 6 bases and J by 6 bases, and 11 bases separated the two germline ends. The CDR3 here is CSAPLGDGYTF. In nucleotides, the CDR3 is TGCAGTGCCCCGCTCGGGGATGGCTACACCTTC.

The chain has TRBV13 and TRBJ2-7; the match to TRBD2 covers 8 bases. CDR1 is PRHDT and CDR2 is FYEKMQ in the germline V gene (reference sequence). Trimming at V came to 5 bases and at J to 3 bases, leaving 9 bases not matched to a gene. There are 15 residues in the CDR3. CDR3 sequence reads: CASSVRGGLGYEQYF. CDR3 in DNA: TGTGCCAGCAGCGTCCGAGGGGGACTAGGCTACGAGCAGTACTTC. Full variable domain (remainder filled in from reference TRBV13 and TRBJ2-7): AAGVIQSPRHLIKEKRETATLKCYPIPRHDTVYWYQQGPGQDPQFLISFYEKMQSDKGSIPDRFSAQQFSDYHSELNMSSLELGDSALYFCASSVRGGLGYEQYFGPGTRLTVT.

V is TRBV5-5 and J is TRBJ2-7; perhaps D is TRBD1 or TRBD2 (5 bases each). The germline V gene has CDR1 SGHKS and CDR2 YYEKEE (reference sequence). This CDR3 is built from 12 residues. V lost 1 base to trimming and J lost 5 bases, with 7 bases between them. CDR3 sequence (DNA): TGTGCCAGCAGCTTGATGGGGGACGAGCAGTACTTC. Translating it yields CASSLMGDEQYF. The variable domain in full, completed from reference TRBV5-5 and TRBJ2-7, reads DAGVTQSPTHLIKTRGQQVTLRCSPISGHKSVSWYQQVLGQGPQFIFQYYEKEERGRGNFPDRFSARQFPNYSSELNVNALLLGDSALYLCASSLMGDEQYFGPGTRLTVT.

V is TRBV5-1 and J is TRBJ2-7; 9 bases agree with TRBD1. The CDR3 is made up of 15 amino acids. Germline CDR1 and CDR2: SGHRS and YFSETQ. With V trimmed by 3 bases and J by 6 bases, 10 bases remained unmatched. The CDR3: CASSSWDRDFGEQYF. The CDR3 DNA reads TGCGCCAGCAGCTCCTGGGACAGGGACTTTGGCGAGCAGTACTTC. The variable domain in full, completed from reference TRBV5-1 and TRBJ2-7, reads KAGVTQTPRYLIKTRGQQVTLSCSPISGHRSVSWYQQTPGQGLQFLFEYFSETQRNKGNFPGRFSGRQFSNSRSEMNVSTLELGDSALYLCASSSWDRDFGEQYFGPGTRLTVT.

The rearrangement links TRBV19 to TRBJ2-7, with TRBD1 matching 7 bases. The ends lost 4 bases at V and 4 bases at J; junction bases unmatched: 7. This CDR3 comprises 14 residues. CDR1 and CDR2 from the germline V gene are LNHDA and SQIVND (reference sequence). CDR3 nucleotides: TGTGCCAGTAGTACCGGGACAGTTGAATACGAGCAGTACTTC. It yields the protein CASSTGTVEYEQYF.

The genes are TRBV15 and TRBJ1-5; the D is unclear. Germline assignment: CDR1 LNHNV and CDR2 YYDKDF (reference sequence). The CDR3 runs to 12 residues. The V end was cut by 8 bases, the J end by 3 bases, with 8 bases between. The DNA for the CDR3 is TGTGCCACCGGAAAGGTCAATCAGCCCCAGCATTTT. Translated: CATGKVNQPQHF. Using reference TRBV15 and TRBJ1-5 for the parts outside the CDR3, the full variable domain is DAMVIQNPRYQVTQFGKPVTLSCSQTLNHNVMYWYQQKSSQAPKLLFHYYDKDFNNEADTPDNFQSRRPNTSFCFLDIRSPGLGDTAMYLCATGKVNQPQHFGDGTRLSIL.

The V and J genes are TRBV6-5 and TRBJ2-2; 7 bases align to TRBD1. V lost 6 bases and J lost 3; bases outside the gene matches: 7. Germline assignment: CDR1 MNHEY and CDR2 SVGAGI. This CDR3 region has 15 residues. The CDR3 is CASSDLTGHTGELFF. The CDR3, as DNA: TGTGCCAGCAGCGACCTGACAGGGCACACCGGGGAGCTGTTTTTT.

In the case of this clone: The sample carries other DNA sequences with the same CDR3. V usage is TRBV11-2 and J usage is TRBJ2-7; no definite D call. V was clipped by 5 bases and J by 3 bases, with 2 bases between them. The germline CDR1 and CDR2 sequences are SGHAT and FQNNGV. There are 10 residues in the CDR3. The CDR3 region is CASSSYEQYF. For the CDR3, the DNA is TGTGCCAGCAGCAGCTACGAGCAGTACTTC.

This clone was seen once. The chain joins TRBV9 to TRBJ1-3; D ambiguous. Germline V gene sequence: CDR1 SGDLS, CDR2 YYNGEE. V lost 0 bases, J lost 4 bases, and 11 bases lay in between. This CDR3 has 15 residues. CDR3 region: CASSVEGVLGNTIYF. The CDR3 DNA is TGTGCCAGCAGCGTAGAGGGCGTCTTAGGAAACACCATATATTTT.

The V call is TRBV4-1, the J call TRBJ2-2; tentative D call: TRBD2 (5 bases). CDR3 size: 16 residues. V was pared by 4 bases and J by 4 bases, with 16 bases between. Looked up from germline, CDR1 is MGHRA and CDR2 is YSYEKL. The CDR3 DNA follows: TGCGCCAGCAGCCCCCCCCAGCCAGGAGGCACCGGGGAGCTGTTTTTT. This gives the protein CASSPPQPGGTGELFF.

Only one count was recorded for this clone. This chain joins TRBV11-2 and TRBJ2-1, with TRBD1 matching over 11 bases. There are 19 residues in the CDR3. Germline-derived CDR1 and CDR2 are SGHAT and FQNNGV. V was clipped by 5 bases and J by 4 bases; unmatched bases: 16. The CDR3 coding sequence is TGTGCCAGCAGCGCCGGGACAGGGGGACTTCTAATCGATTACAATGAGCAGTTCTTC. Its translation is CASSAGTGGLLIDYNEQFF.

This chain joins TRBV27 and TRBJ1-1; D is ambiguous. Trimming stripped 4 bases from V and 0 bases from J, with 12 bases between. The CDR3 covers 15 residues. The germline CDR1 and CDR2 sequences are MNHEY and SMNVEV (reference sequence). The DNA for the CDR3 is TGTGCCAGCAGTTCGACCCTCGTCCTGAACACTGAAGCTTTCTTT. Its protein product is CASSSTLVLNTEAFF.

This clone was recorded once. The gene calls are TRBV4-3 and TRBJ1-5; D is ambiguous. Germline loops: CDR1 LGHNA, CDR2 YSLEER. Between the trimmed V and J ends, which lost 0 bases and 4 bases, there was a span of 13 bases. The CDR3 is made up of 16 amino acids. CDR3: CASSQDVERANQPQHF. The CDR3 coding sequence is TGCGCCAGCAGCCAAGATGTGGAGCGTGCTAATCAGCCCCAGCATTTT.

Only a few counts were recorded for this clone. The chain has TRBV4-1 and TRBJ2-7; 10 nucleotides line up with TRBD1. This CDR3 region has 14 residues. Losses at the gene ends were 5 bases for V and 0 bases for J; bases not matched to a gene: 1. Per the germline V gene, CDR1 is MGHRA and CDR2 is YSYEKL. The chain's CDR3 is CASSGTGVSYEQYF. The CDR3 DNA is TGCGCCAGCAGCGGGACAGGGGTCTCCTACGAGCAGTACTTC.

About this clone itself: Distinct nucleotide sequences in the sample also encode this CDR3. The chain carries TRBV7-9 and TRBJ2-7; the match to TRBD1 covers 7 bases. Germline assignment: CDR1 SEHNR and CDR2 FQNEAQ (reference sequence). This CDR3 spans 13 amino acids. Losses at the gene ends were 5 bases for V and 1 base for J; bases not matched to a gene: 2. The CDR3 region is CASSRQGSYEQYF. CDR3 DNA: TGTGCCAGCAGCCGACAGGGTTCCTACGAGCAGTACTTC.